These 14 T cell receptor beta chains were sequenced from one sample in a study of T-cell reconstitution after alpha-beta-depleted transplantation in children. Preparation of the TCRbeta library involved a method that used unique molecular identifiers. TCRdb called the PCR reads again in MiXCR, with one record for every CDR3 protein. The data hold around 270,000 distinct CDR3 sequences, with around 10% observed a single time. The sample here was PBMCs, taken before TCRalphabeta/CD19-depleted stem cell transplant. These receptors all stem from a boy in the first two years of life with acute myeloid leukemia, due to receive a stem cell transplant.

J is TRBJ2-4 and V is TRBV20-1; D possibly corresponds to TRBD2 (5 bases). This CDR3 contains 15 residues. The V gene's germline CDR1 is DFQATT and CDR2 SNEGSKA (reference sequence). V gave up 0 bases and J gave up 3 bases, with 12 bases separating them. The CDR3 DNA is TGCAGTGCTAGAGATCCCAGCGGAGGCAAAAACATTCAGTACTTC. It specifies CSARDPSGGKNIQYF.

Many counts were recorded for this clonotype. J is TRBJ2-7 and V is TRBV7-8; D is uncertain. Trimming took off 1 base at V and 3 bases at J, with 13 bases between the two ends. There are 15 residues in the CDR3. Germline V lookup: CDR1 SGHVS, CDR2 FQNEAQ. The chain's CDR3 is CASSLERVRGYEQYF. In DNA form, the CDR3 reads TGTGCCAGCAGCTTAGAAAGGGTGAGAGGCTACGAGCAGTACTTC.

This clonotype was recorded only once. With a much larger clone just one base away, this may be a read error. The rearrangement links TRBV12-3 or TRBV12-4 to TRBJ1-5, with 9 positions matching TRBD1. This CDR3 contains 14 residues. V shed 6 bases, J shed 5 bases, and the junction held 5 bases outside the gene matches. The CDR3 loop is CASRDRGTDQPQHF. DNA of the CDR3: TGTGCCAGCAGAGACAGGGGGACAGATCAGCCCCAGCATTTT.

This chain joins TRBV27 and TRBJ1-2, with D possibly being TRBD1 (6 bases). This CDR3 has 16 amino acids. Trimming cost V 5 bases and J 4 bases, with 20 bases left between them. In germline, CDR1 is MNHEY, CDR2 SMNVEV (reference sequence). CDR3 protein: CASSGTNGGVLYGYTF. The CDR3 DNA is TGTGCCAGCAGTGGGACAAACGGGGGGGTCCTCTATGGCTACACCTTC.

At least ten counts were recorded for this clonotype. V and J are TRBV18 and TRBJ2-1; unclear D gene. The CDR3 extends over 18 amino acids. Trimming cost V 0 bases and J 0 bases, with 15 bases left between them. CDR1 is KGHSH and CDR2 is LQKENI in the germline V gene. DNA for the CDR3: TGTGCCAGCTCACCACCTTTCCTAGTCCACGGCTCCTACAATGAGCAGTTCTTC. It is translated as CASSPPFLVHGSYNEQFF.

The table lists this clonotype with many counts. CDR3 DNA: TGCAGTGCTAGAGATCCCAGCGGGAAGCAGTTCTTC. It translates to CSARDPSGKQFF. J is TRBJ2-1 and V is TRBV20-1, with TRBD2 matching 7 bases. Germline V lookup: CDR1 DFQATT, CDR2 SNEGSKA (reference sequence). The J segment lost 11 bases and the V segment lost 0 bases, leaving 4 bases of the junction unmatched. This CDR3 is built from 12 residues.

In its sample, this clonotype was seen many times. CDR3: CASSPTFTFGDRYNQPQHF. CDR3 nucleotides: TGTGCCAGCAGCCCCACCTTTACTTTCGGGGACAGATACAATCAGCCCCAGCATTTT. The chain employs TRBV3-1 and TRBJ1-5, with 7 bases that match TRBD1. With V trimmed by 4 bases and J by 3 bases, 18 bases remained unmatched. This CDR3 spans 19 amino acids. Germline V gene sequence: CDR1 LGHDT, CDR2 YNNKEL (reference sequence). The variable domain in full, completed from reference TRBV3-1 and TRBJ1-5, reads DTAVSQTPKYLVTQMGNDKSIKCEQNLGHDTMYWYKQDSKKFLKIMFSYNNKELIINETVPNRFSPKSPDKAHLNLHINSLELGDSAVYFCASSPTFTFGDRYNQPQHFGDGTRLSIL.

This chain uses TRBV12-3 or TRBV12-4 with TRBJ2-1, with 8 bases aligning to TRBD2. This CDR3 is 14 amino acids long. With 3 bases clipped from V and 5 bases from J, the junction kept 3 bases outside the gene matches. The CDR3 spells CASSFVAGNNEQFF. The CDR3 nucleotides are TGTGCCAGCAGTTTCGTAGCGGGAAACAATGAGCAGTTCTTC.

This rearrangement joins TRBV12-3 or TRBV12-4 to TRBJ2-6; a weak D match, TRBD1 (5 bases). Deletions cut 5 bases from V and 0 bases from J, with 14 bases between. The CDR3 has 17 residues. Here the CDR3 DNA reads TGTGCCAGCAGTCCTTCGTGGGGCAGCTCTGGGGCCAACGTCCTGACTTTC. As protein: CASSPSWGSSGANVLTF.

This clonotype was counted many times. The CDR3 loop is CASSGPRQGSYEQYF. The CDR3 DNA follows: TGTGCCAGCAGTGGGCCGAGACAGGGATCCTACGAGCAGTACTTC. The chain carries TRBV25-1 and TRBJ2-7; 7 nucleotides line up with TRBD1. There are 15 residues in the CDR3. The V segment lost 4 bases and the J segment 1 base; nucleotides outside the gene matches: 7. Germline V lookup: CDR1 MGHDK, CDR2 SYGVNS.

This clonotype came up a few times. The rearrangement links TRBV18 to TRBJ2-5; D is perhaps TRBD1 or TRBD2 (6 bases each). CDR3 length: 16 amino acids. The germline V gene has CDR1 KGHSH and CDR2 LQKENI. Trimming removed 0 bases from V and 5 bases from J, with 16 bases in between. CDR3 DNA sequence: TGTGCCAGCTCACCACCGGTACGGGGGCCCGGGGAGACCCAGTACTTC. It translates to CASSPPVRGPGETQYF. Combining the CDR3 with reference TRBV18 and TRBJ2-5 gives the whole variable domain NAGVMQNPRHLVRRRGQEARLRCSPMKGHSHVYWYRQLPEEGLKFMVYLQKENIIDESGMPKERFSAEFPKEGPSILRIQQVVRGDSAAYFCASSPPVRGPGETQYFGPGTRLLVL.

This clonotype was counted at least ten times. The chain is built from TRBV28 and TRBJ1-6; tentatively, D is TRBD1 (5 bases). V lost 8 bases, J lost 6 bases, and 11 bases lay in between. Germline V gene lookup returns CDR1 MDHEN and CDR2 SYDVKM. The CDR3 contains 13 residues. CDR3 amino acids: CASRRTPNSPLHF. Here the CDR3 DNA reads TGTGCCAGCCGCCGGACACCTAATTCACCCCTCCACTTT.

This clonotype appeared many times. The rearrangement uses TRBV20-1 and TRBJ2-3, with TRBD2 as a possible D gene (5 bases). The CDR3 length is 13 residues. Germline V gene sequence: CDR1 DFQATT, CDR2 SNEGSKA (reference sequence). V shed 6 bases and J shed 4 bases, with 14 bases lying between them. The CDR3 region is CSARQRSADTQYF. The DNA for the CDR3 is TGCAGTGCCCGCCAGCGGTCCGCAGATACGCAGTATTTT.

The chain couples TRBV23-1 to TRBJ2-7, with D possibly being TRBD1 or TRBD2 (6 bases each). TRBV23-1 is labeled an ORF, and its function is uncertain. CDR3 length equals 13 residues. V gave up 10 bases and J gave up 5 bases, with 18 bases separating them. In nucleotides, the CDR3 is TGCGCCACTCTTAGGGGGGCGAGGAACGAGCAGTACTTC. It codes for CATLRGARNEQYF.